The source of this TCR beta chain is a study of technical replicates of blood from a handful of donors. Assay used: immunoSEQ multiplex PCR; TCRdb lists only in-frame clones, some missing. This sample has about 81,000 clones; around 96% occur once, and the top ten carry 0.2%. The sequence derives from a human donor in good health. The sequenced sample consisted of T cells isolated from PBMCs.

This CDR3 reads CASSSNFEKLFF. The CDR3 nucleotides are TGTGCCAGCAGCTCCAACTTTGAAAAACTGTTTTTT. The gene calls are TRBV7-2 and TRBJ1-4; D is unresolved. V was clipped by 4 bases and J by 7 bases, with 7 bases between them. CDR3 size: 12 residues. The germline CDR1 and CDR2 sequences are SGHTA and FQGNSA. Supplemented by reference TRBV7-2 and TRBJ1-4, the full variable domain reads GAGVSQSPSNKVTEKGKDVELRCDPISGHTALYWYRQSLGQGLEFLIYFQGNSAPDKSGLPSDRFSAERTGGSVSTLTIQRTQQEDSAVYLCASSSNFEKLFFGSGTQLSVL.